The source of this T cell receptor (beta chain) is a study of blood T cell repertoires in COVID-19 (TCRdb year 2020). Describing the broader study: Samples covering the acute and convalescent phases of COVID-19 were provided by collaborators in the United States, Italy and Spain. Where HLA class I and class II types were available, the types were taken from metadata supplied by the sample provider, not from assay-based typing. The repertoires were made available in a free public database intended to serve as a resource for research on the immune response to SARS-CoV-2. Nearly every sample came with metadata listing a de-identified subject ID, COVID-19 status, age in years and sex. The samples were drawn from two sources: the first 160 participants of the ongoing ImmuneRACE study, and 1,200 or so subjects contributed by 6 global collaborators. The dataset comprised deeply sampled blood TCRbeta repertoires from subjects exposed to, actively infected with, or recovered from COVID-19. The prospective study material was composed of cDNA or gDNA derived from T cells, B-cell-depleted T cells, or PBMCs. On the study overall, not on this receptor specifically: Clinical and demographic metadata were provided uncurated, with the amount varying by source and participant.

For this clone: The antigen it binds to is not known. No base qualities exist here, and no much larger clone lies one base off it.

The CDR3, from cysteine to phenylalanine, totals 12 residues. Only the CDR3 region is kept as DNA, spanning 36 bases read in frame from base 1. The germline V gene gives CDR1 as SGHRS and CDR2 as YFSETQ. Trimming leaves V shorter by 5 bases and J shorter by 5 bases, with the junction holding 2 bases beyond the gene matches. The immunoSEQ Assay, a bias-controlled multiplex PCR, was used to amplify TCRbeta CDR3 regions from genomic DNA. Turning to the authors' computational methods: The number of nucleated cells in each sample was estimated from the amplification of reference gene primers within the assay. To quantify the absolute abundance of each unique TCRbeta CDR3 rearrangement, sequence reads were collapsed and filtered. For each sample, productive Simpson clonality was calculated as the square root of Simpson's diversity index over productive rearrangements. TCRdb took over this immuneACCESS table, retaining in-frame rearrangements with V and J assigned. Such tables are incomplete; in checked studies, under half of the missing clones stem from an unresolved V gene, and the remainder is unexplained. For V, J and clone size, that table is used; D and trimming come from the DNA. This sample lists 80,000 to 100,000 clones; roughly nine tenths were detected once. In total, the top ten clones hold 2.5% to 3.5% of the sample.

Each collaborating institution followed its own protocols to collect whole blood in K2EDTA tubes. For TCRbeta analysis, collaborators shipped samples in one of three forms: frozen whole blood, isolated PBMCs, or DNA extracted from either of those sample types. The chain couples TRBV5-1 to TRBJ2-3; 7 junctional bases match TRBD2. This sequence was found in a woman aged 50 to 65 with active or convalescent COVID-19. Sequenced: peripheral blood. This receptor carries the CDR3 CASRVAGDTQYF. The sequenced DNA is TGCGCCAGCAGGGTAGCGGGAGATACGCAGTATTTT. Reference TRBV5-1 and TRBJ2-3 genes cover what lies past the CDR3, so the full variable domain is KAGVTQTPRYLIKTRGQQVTLSCSPISGHRSVSWYQQTPGQGLQFLFEYFSETQRNKGNFPGRFSGRQFSNSRSEMNVSTLELGDSALYLCASRVAGDTQYFGPGTRLTVL.